This entry lists 25 T cell receptor beta chains sequenced from one sample in a study of T-cell memory formation after mild COVID-19. In TCRdb, the 5' RACE reads were re-called with MiXCR into one record per CDR3 protein. Of around 300,000 distinct CDR3 sequences in the sample, roughly a fifth were seen once. The sequenced material came from PBMCs or a T cell subset sorted from them (not recorded which). These receptors all come from a man aged 18 to 30 who had mild COVID-19 (a few samples of this study predate the infection). Cell type and time point are not known.

This clonotype was seen a few times. V gene TRBV4-3 combines with J gene TRBJ2-7, with 8 bases that match TRBD2. Germline V lookup: CDR1 LGHNA, CDR2 YSLEER. This CDR3 has 15 residues. V lost 8 bases and J lost 0; bases outside the gene matches: 9. The CDR3: CASPPRGGSSYEQYV. CDR3 DNA: TGCGCCAGCCCTCCCCGGGGGGGCAGCTCCTACGAGCAGTACGTC.

The CDR3 reads CASSAASGPYNEQFF. The CDR3 DNA follows: TGTGCCAGCAGCGCGGCTAGCGGGCCCTACAATGAGCAGTTCTTC. This chain joins TRBV4-2 and TRBJ2-1; 8 nucleotides align to TRBD2. V shed 5 bases and J 2 bases; nucleotides not matched to a gene: 5. The CDR3 contains 15 residues. Germline CDR1 reads LGHNA; CDR2 reads YNFKEQ.

This chain links TRBV3-1 with TRBJ1-1; no definite D call. The CDR3 has 13 amino acids. Germline V gene lookup returns CDR1 LGHDT and CDR2 YNNKEL (reference sequence). Trimming took off 0 bases at V and 10 bases at J, with 12 bases between the two ends. This CDR3 reads CASSQDSSSSAFF. CDR3 coding DNA: TGTGCCAGCAGCCAAGATTCATCAAGTTCAGCTTTCTTT.

The chain couples TRBV27 to TRBJ2-5, with D unresolved. CDR3 length equals 14 residues. V was shortened by 7 bases and J by 5 bases, with 17 bases between the two germline ends. The germline CDR1 and CDR2 sequences are MNHEY and SMNVEV (reference sequence). The CDR3 DNA reads TGTGCCAGCAAGGAAACCCGACGTAGGGAGACCCAGTACTTC. Protein sequence: CASKETRRRETQYF.

This clonotype was seen more than once but under ten times. The chain couples TRBV27 to TRBJ2-1; D may correspond to TRBD1 or TRBD2 (5 bases each). Germline CDR1 reads MNHEY; CDR2 reads SMNVEV (reference sequence). V was clipped by 9 bases and J by 5 bases, with 14 bases between them. This CDR3 is built from 13 residues. This CDR3 reads CASTRDRNNEQFF. Here the CDR3 DNA reads TGTGCCAGTACCCGGGACCGCAACAATGAGCAGTTCTTC.

This clonotype was counted many times. The CDR3 protein is CSASAGQGADGYTF. DNA of the CDR3: TGCAGTGCTAGTGCCGGACAGGGGGCGGATGGCTACACCTTC. The genes are TRBV20-1 and TRBJ1-2; 11 positions agree with TRBD1. From germline, CDR1 is DFQATT and CDR2 SNEGSKA (reference sequence). The junction had 6 bases not matched to a gene; V was cut back by 3 bases and J by 6 bases. The length of the CDR3 is 14 residues.

V is TRBV20-1 and J is TRBJ1-3; no clear D. Trimming pared 6 bases from V and 1 base from J, leaving 10 bases between. The V gene's germline CDR1 is DFQATT and CDR2 SNEGSKA (reference sequence). The CDR3 runs 13 residues. CDR3 coding DNA: TGCAGTGCCTACAGTGGATCTGGAAACACCATATATTTT. This codes for CSAYSGSGNTIYF.

This clonotype appeared a few times. DNA of the CDR3: TGCAGTGCTAGCCTAACCGACATCTCTGGAAACACCATATATTTT. This translates into CSASLTDISGNTIYF. The rearrangement uses TRBV20-1 and TRBJ1-3; no reliable D call. The CDR3 sequence is 15 residues long. CDR1 DFQATT and CDR2 SNEGSKA come from the germline V gene (reference sequence). V lost 3 bases, J lost 0 bases, and 12 bases lay in between.

In the case of this clonotype: A read error is possible here, since a much larger clone lies one base away. The chain joins TRBV6-5 to TRBJ2-3; D gene unclear. This CDR3 has 13 amino acids. Trimming cost V 1 base and J 1 base, with 3 bases left between them. Germline V lookup: CDR1 MNHEY, CDR2 SVGAGI. CDR3 residues: CASSYWRTDTQYF. CDR3 coding DNA: TGTGCCAGCAGTTACTGGCGCACAGATACGCAGTATTTT.

The sample holds a few counts of this clonotype. V is TRBV5-5 and J is TRBJ2-2; no clear D. The CDR3 covers 15 residues. The germline gives CDR1 SGHKS, CDR2 YYEKEE (reference sequence). Trimming removed 3 bases from V and 4 bases from J, with 13 bases in between. The CDR3 region is CASSSTPSGTGELFF. The CDR3 DNA follows: TGTGCCAGCAGCTCGACACCCTCGGGCACCGGGGAGCTGTTTTTT.

The chain has TRBV4-3 and TRBJ1-2, with a possible D match to TRBD1 (6 bases). Germline V CDR1 and CDR2: LGHNA, YSLEER. The germline V and J ends were trimmed by 3 bases and 11 bases, with 10 bases remaining between them. This CDR3 region has 11 residues. CDR3 in DNA: TGCGCCAGCAGCCAGAGGGGGGAGTACACCTTC. Translating gives CASSQRGEYTF.

This clonotype showed up just a few times. The chain carries TRBV4-1 and TRBJ1-5; a possible D gene is TRBD1 (5 bases). This CDR3 contains 15 residues. V lost 1 base to trimming and J lost 4 bases, with 11 bases between them. In germline, CDR1 is MGHRA, CDR2 YSYEKL. CDR3 residues: CASSQVGRRNQPQHF. The CDR3 region has the DNA TGCGCCAGCAGCCAAGTGGGACGACGGAATCAGCCCCAGCATTTT.

The chain carries TRBV2 and TRBJ1-2, with D hard to call. V lost 8 bases, J lost 4 bases, and 8 bases lay in between. CDR3 length: 11 residues. CDR1 SNHLY and CDR2 FYNNEI come from the germline V gene. The CDR3 DNA sequence: TGTGCCAGCTCTGGGCCCTATGGCTACACCTTC. It translates to CASSGPYGYTF.

This chain connects TRBV27 to TRBJ2-5; TRBD2 is a possible D gene (6 bases). V was cut by 5 bases and J by 3 bases, with 16 bases left in between. Germline V CDR1 and CDR2: MNHEY, SMNVEV (reference sequence). The CDR3 has 15 amino acids. The chain's CDR3 is CASSLRTNREETQYF. The DNA of the CDR3 is TGTGCCAGCAGTCTCCGGACTAACAGAGAAGAGACCCAGTACTTC.

The J gene is TRBJ1-3, the V gene TRBV4-1; no definite D call. The CDR3 loop spans 15 amino acids. The germline V gene has CDR1 MGHRA and CDR2 YSYEKL. The germline V and J ends were trimmed by 5 bases and 3 bases, with 14 bases remaining between them. The CDR3: CASSFLRGIGNTIYF. Here the CDR3 DNA reads TGCGCCAGCAGCTTCCTCCGGGGTATTGGAAACACCATATATTTT.

The chain combines TRBV20-1 with TRBJ1-5; no definite D call. Per the germline V gene, CDR1 is DFQATT and CDR2 is SNEGSKA (reference sequence). The germline V and J ends were trimmed by 3 bases and 7 bases, with 10 bases remaining between them. The CDR3 loop spans 12 amino acids. This CDR3 is CSASHERQPQHF. DNA of the CDR3: TGCAGTGCTAGCCACGAAAGGCAGCCCCAGCATTTT.

The chain links TRBV25-1 to TRBJ2-2, with D perhaps assigned TRBD1 or TRBD2 (5 bases each). This CDR3 has 17 residues. CDR1 and CDR2 (germline): MGHDK, SYGVNS. The germline V and J ends were trimmed by 2 bases and 6 bases, with 19 bases remaining between them. CDR3: CASSEGLGADGAGELFF. The CDR3 bases are TGTGCCAGCAGTGAAGGGTTAGGGGCCGACGGGGCCGGGGAGCTGTTTTTT.

This clonotype was seen more than once but under ten times. The gene calls are TRBV5-1 and TRBJ2-7, with D possibly matching TRBD2 (6 bases). Per germline, CDR1 SGHRS and CDR2 YFSETQ. V lost 4 bases to trimming and J lost 3 bases, with 20 bases between them. The CDR3 has 16 amino acids. CDR3 region: CASSAGLGLKVYEQYV. CDR3 in DNA: TGCGCCAGCAGCGCTGGACTGGGACTGAAAGTCTACGAGCAGTACGTC.

V and J are TRBV11-2 and TRBJ2-7; the D gene is possibly TRBD2 (6 bases). The germline V and J ends were trimmed by 4 bases and 0 bases, with 19 bases remaining between them. This CDR3 contains 17 residues. From germline, CDR1 is SGHAT and CDR2 FQNNGV. The CDR3 region has the DNA TGTGCCAGCAGCTCACACCCCTCCGGGACTGACTCCTACGAGCAGTACTTC. The encoded protein is CASSSHPSGTDSYEQYF.

Ten or more counts support this clonotype. The chain has TRBV7-6 and TRBJ2-2; D is perhaps TRBD1 (6 bases). The CDR3 contains 16 residues. V lost 5 bases and J lost 0, with 13 bases in between. CDR1 and CDR2 from the germline V gene are SGHVS and FNYEAQ. This CDR3 reads CASSPRQATNTGELFF. CDR3 DNA sequence: TGTGCCAGCAGCCCCAGACAGGCCACGAACACCGGGGAGCTGTTTTTT. Variable domain in full (rest from reference TRBV7-6 and TRBJ2-2): GAGVSQSPRYKVTKRGQDVALRCDPISGHVSLYWYRQALGQGPEFLTYFNYEAQQDKSGLPNDRFSAERPEGSISTLTIQRTEQRDSAMYRCASSPRQATNTGELFFGEGSRLTVL.

The chain carries TRBV6-2 or TRBV6-3 and TRBJ2-3, with D possibly being TRBD1 (6 bases). The CDR3 extends over 15 amino acids. CDR1 is MNHEY and CDR2 is SVGEGT in the germline V gene. Trimming took 6 bases from V and 4 from J, leaving 17 bases between them. CDR3 in DNA: TGTGCCAGCAGCCTATATCTTCAGGGGCCAGATACGCAGTATTTT. It yields the protein CASSLYLQGPDTQYF.

This clonotype occurred a few times. The chain uses TRBV12-3 or TRBV12-4 and TRBJ1-1; D possibly corresponds to TRBD1 (6 bases). CDR3 length equals 11 residues. CDR3 residues: CAVDRNTEAFF. The DNA for the CDR3 is TGTGCAGTGGACAGAAACACTGAAGCTTTCTTT.

This chain links TRBV28 with TRBJ1-1, with a weak D call TRBD1 (6 bases). CDR1 and CDR2 (germline): MDHEN, SYDVKM. The V gene lost 2 bases and the J gene lost 3 bases, with 13 bases spanning the gap. The CDR3 totals 15 residues. The CDR3 DNA is TGTGCCAGCAGTTTAGCCCTTACAGGGTACACTGAAGCTTTCTTT. Amino acid sequence: CASSLALTGYTEAFF. Drawing the rest from reference TRBV28 and TRBJ1-1, the complete variable domain is DVKVTQSSRYLVKRTGEKVFLECVQDMDHENMFWYRQDPGLGLRLIYFSYDVKMKEKGDIPEGYSVSREKKERFSLILESASTNQTSMYLCASSLALTGYTEAFFGQGTRLTVV.

The chain has TRBV4-1 and TRBJ2-1; a weak D match, TRBD1 (6 bases). CDR1 is MGHRA and CDR2 is YSYEKL in the germline V gene. CDR3 length: 13 residues. The germline V and J ends were trimmed by 1 base and 7 bases, with 8 bases remaining between them. CDR3 in DNA: TGCGCCAGCAGCCAAGCAGGGGTTAATGAGCAGTTCTTC. Translated, it gives CASSQAGVNEQFF.

CDR3 sequence (DNA): TGTGCCAGCAGCGTAGGCCCTGAAGGGGTTCTTTACGAGCAGTACTTC. Protein: CASSVGPEGVLYEQYF. The chain has TRBV9 and TRBJ2-7; tentative D call: TRBD1 (5 bases). This CDR3 has 16 amino acids. CDR1 is SGDLS and CDR2 is YYNGEE in the germline V gene. The V gene lost 0 bases and the J gene lost 4 bases, with 17 bases spanning the gap.